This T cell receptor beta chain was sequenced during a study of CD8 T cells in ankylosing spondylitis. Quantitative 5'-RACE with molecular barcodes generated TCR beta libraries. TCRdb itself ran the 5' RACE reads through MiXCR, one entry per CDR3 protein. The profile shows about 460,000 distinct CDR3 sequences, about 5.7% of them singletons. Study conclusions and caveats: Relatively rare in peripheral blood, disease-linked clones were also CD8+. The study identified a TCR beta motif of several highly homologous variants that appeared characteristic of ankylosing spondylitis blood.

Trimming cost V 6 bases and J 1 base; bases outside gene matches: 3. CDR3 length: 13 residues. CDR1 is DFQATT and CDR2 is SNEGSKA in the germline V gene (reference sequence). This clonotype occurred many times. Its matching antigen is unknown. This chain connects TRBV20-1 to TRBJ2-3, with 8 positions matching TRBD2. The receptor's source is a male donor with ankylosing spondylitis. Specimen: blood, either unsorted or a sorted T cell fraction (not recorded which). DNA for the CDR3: TGCAGTGCCCCGACTAGCGGCACAGATACGCAGTATTTT. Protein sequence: CSAPTSGTDTQYF.